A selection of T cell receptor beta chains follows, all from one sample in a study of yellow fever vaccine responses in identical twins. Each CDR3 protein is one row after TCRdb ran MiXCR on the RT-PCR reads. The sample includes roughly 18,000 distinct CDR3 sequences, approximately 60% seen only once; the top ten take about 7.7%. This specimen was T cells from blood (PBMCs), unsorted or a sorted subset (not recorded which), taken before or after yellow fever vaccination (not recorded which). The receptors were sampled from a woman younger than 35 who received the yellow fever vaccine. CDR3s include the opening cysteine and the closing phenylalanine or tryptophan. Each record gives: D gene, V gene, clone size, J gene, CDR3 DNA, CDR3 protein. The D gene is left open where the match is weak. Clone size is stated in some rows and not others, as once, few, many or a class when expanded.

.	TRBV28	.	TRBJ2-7	TGTGCCAGCAGACCGTCCTACGAGCAGTACTTC	CASRPSYEQYF
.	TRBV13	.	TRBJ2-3	TGTGCCAGCAAAATCCTTCCGAGCACAGATACGCAGTATTTT	CASKILPSTDTQYF
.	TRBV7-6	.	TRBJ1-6	TGTGCCAGCAGCAGAGACGGGAATTCACCCCTCCACTTT	CASSRDGNSPLHF
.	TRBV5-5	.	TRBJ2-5	TGTGCCAGCAGCTTCGATCGGTCACAAGAGACCCAGTACTTC	CASSFDRSQETQYF
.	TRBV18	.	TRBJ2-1	TGTGCCAGCTCACCACACCGAATCAATGAGCAGTTCTTC	CASSPHRINEQFF
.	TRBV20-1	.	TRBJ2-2	TGCAGTGCTAGTTTCAGGGGTCAGGCCGGGGAGCTGTTTTTT	CSASFRGQAGELFF
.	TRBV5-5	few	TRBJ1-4	TGTGCCAGCAGCGTGGGGGGACTTGAAAAACTGTTTTTT	CASSVGGLEKLFF
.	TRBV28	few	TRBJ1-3	TGTGCCAGCAGCCCAGGCTGGGTCACCATATATTTT	CASSPGWVTIYF
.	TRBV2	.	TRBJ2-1	TGTGCCAGCAGCGAAGGGATTACTGAGCAGTTCTTC	CASSEGITEQFF
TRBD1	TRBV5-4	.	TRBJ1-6	TGTGCCAGCAGCTTGGGTAGGGGGCACAATTCACCCCTCCACTTT	CASSLGRGHNSPLHF
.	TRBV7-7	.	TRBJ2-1	TGTGCCAGCAGCTTATTCTTAAGCTCCTACAATGAGCAGTTCTTC	CASSLFLSSYNEQFF
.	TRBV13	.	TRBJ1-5	TGTGCCGGGAGGGCCGACGGCAATCAGCCCCAGCATTTT	CAGRADGNQPQHF
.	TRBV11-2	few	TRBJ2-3	TGTGCCAGCAGCTCAGATACAGATACGCAGTATTTT	CASSSDTDTQYF
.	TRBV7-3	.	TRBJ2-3	TGTGCCAGCAGCTTAAGTTCTGAAGATACGCAGTATTTT	CASSLSSEDTQYF
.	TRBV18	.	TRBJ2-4	TGTGCCAGCTCTCGAGCGAGGGTGGACTCTAGAAACATTCAGTACTTC	CASSRARVDSRNIQYF
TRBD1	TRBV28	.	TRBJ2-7	TGTGCCAGCAGCTTCCGGGACAGGGGGACAATTGGGCAGTACTTC	CASSFRDRGTIGQYF
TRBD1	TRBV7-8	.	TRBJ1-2	TGTGCCAGCAGCCCAGGACAGGTTACTGGCTACACCTTC	CASSPGQVTGYTF
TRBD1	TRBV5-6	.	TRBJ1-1	TGTGCCAGCAGGAAGTACAATACAGGGGGTTCCACTGAAGCTTTCTTT	CASRKYNTGGSTEAFF
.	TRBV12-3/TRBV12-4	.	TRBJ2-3	TGTGCCAGCAGTTTATTTTTTGAGACGCAGTATTTT	CASSLFFETQYF
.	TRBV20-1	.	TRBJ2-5	TGCAGTGCTTACCCGACAGGCGCGCTCCTAGTGGAGACCCAGTACTTC	CSAYPTGALLVETQYF
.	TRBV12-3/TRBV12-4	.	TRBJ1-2	TGTGCCAGCTTTCGAGGATACTACACCTTC	CASFRGYYTF
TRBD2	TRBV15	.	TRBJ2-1	TGTGCCACCAGCAGTACTATTGTCGCTAGCGGTCCCTACAATGAGCAGTTCTTC	CATSSTIVASGPYNEQFF
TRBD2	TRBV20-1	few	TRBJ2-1	TGCAGTGCCCAGGGACTAGCGGGAGAAATTGAGCAGTTCTTC	CSAQGLAGEIEQFF
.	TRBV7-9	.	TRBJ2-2	TGTGCCAGCAGCTCTAGTCCCGGGGAGCTGTTTTTT	CASSSSPGELFF
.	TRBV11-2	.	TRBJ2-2	TGTGCCAGCAGCTTAGGAGCGAGGGGCGCCTTCACCGGGGAGCTGTTTTTT	CASSLGARGAFTGELFF
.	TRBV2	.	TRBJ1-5	TGTGCCAGCAAGACCCTATGGGATCAGCCCCAGCATTTT	CASKTLWDQPQHF
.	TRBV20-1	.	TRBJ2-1	TGCAGTGCTAGTAACGTGGATGAGCAGTTCTTC	CSASNVDEQFF
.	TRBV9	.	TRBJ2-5	TGTGCCAGCAGCGAAGAGGGAGAGACCCAGTACTTC	CASSEEGETQYF
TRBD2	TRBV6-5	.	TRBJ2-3	TGTGCCAGCAGTTACGGACTAGCGGGAGGGCCAGATACGCAGTATTTT	CASSYGLAGGPDTQYF
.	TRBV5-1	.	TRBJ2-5	TGCGCCAGCAGCTTGTGGGGGGCTGGGGAAGAGACCCAGTACTTC	CASSLWGAGEETQYF
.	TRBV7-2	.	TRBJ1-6	TGTGCCAGCAGCCCCGGACAGTTTTCACCCCTCCACTTT	CASSPGQFSPLHF
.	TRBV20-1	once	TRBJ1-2	TGCAGTGCTAGAGTGACGGACTATGGCTACACCTTC	CSARVTDYGYTF
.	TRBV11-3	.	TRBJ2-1	TGTGCCAGCAGCTTGAGGCGGGGCAGCTCCTACAATGAGCAGTTCTTC	CASSLRRGSSYNEQFF
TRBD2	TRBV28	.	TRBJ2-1	TGTGCCAGCAGAGCGACTAGCGGGAGATACAATGAGCAGTTCTTC	CASRATSGRYNEQFF
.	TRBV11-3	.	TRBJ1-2	TGTGCCAGCAGCTTAGGGGCAGCCTATGGCTACACCTTC	CASSLGAAYGYTF
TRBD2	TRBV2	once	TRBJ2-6	TGTGCCAGCGAGGATGGTGTGGCCCGGGGGGCTGGGGCCAACGTCCTGACTTTC	CASEDGVARGAGANVLTF
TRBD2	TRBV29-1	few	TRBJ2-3	TGCAGCGTTGGACACTTGGCGGGAGGTTCAGATACGCAGTATTTT	CSVGHLAGGSDTQYF
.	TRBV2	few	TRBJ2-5	TGTGCCAGCAGTGGGGACGGCAACTTTCTCCAAGAGACCCAGTACTTC	CASSGDGNFLQETQYF
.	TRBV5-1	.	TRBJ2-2	TGCGCCAGCAGCGAGGACAGAACTACCACCGGGGAGCTGTTTTTT	CASSEDRTTTGELFF
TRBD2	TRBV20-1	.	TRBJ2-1	TGCAGTGCTGGGACTAGATCAGCTTACAATGAGCAGTTCTTC	CSAGTRSAYNEQFF
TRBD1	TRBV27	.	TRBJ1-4	TGTGCCAGCAGATTTTACAGGGGAGGAATGGGGAATGAAAAACTGTTTTTT	CASRFYRGGMGNEKLFF
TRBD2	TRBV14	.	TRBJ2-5	TGTGCCAGCAGCTATCGTCGGGGGGGAGAGACCCAGTACTTC	CASSYRRGGETQYF
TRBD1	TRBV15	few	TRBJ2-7	TGTGCCACCAGCAGCAACAGGGGGTACGAGCAGTACTTC	CATSSNRGYEQYF
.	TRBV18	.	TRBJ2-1	TGTGCCAGCTCACCAACCGGGGGACCACCTTTAAATGAGCAGTTCTTC	CASSPTGGPPLNEQFF
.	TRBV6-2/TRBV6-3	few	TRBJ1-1	TGTGCCAGCAGTACGACAGGAGTGAACACTGAAGCTTTCTTT	CASSTTGVNTEAFF
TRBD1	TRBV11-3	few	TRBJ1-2	TGTGCCAGCAGCCCCCCCATCTGGGACAGGGGGCTAGACTATGGCTACACCTTC	CASSPPIWDRGLDYGYTF
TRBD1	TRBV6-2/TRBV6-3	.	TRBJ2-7	TGTGCCAGCAGTTACTCTCGGACAGGGGACTCCTACGAGCAGTACTTC	CASSYSRTGDSYEQYF
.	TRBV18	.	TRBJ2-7	TGTGCCAGCTCACGGGGGGAGAACGAGCAGTACTTC	CASSRGENEQYF
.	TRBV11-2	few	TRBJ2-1	TGTGCCAGCAGCTTAGTTAGTGTTTCCCCCAATGAGCAGTTCTTC	CASSLVSVSPNEQFF
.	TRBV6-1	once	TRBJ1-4	TGTGCCAGCAGCCTTCAGGGGCCTAATGAAAAACTGTTTTTT	CASSLQGPNEKLFF